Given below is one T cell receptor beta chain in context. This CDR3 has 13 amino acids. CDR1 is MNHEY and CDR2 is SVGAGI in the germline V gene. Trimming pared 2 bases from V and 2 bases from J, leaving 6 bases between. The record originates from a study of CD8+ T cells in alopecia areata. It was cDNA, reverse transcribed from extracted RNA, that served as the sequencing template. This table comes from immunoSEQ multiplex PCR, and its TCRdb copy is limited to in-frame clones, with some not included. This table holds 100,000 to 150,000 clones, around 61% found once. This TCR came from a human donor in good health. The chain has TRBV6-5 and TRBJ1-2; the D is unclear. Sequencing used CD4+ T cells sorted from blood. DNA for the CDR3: TGTGCCAGCAGTTACGCCGTAAACTATGGCTACACCTTC. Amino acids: CASSYAVNYGYTF.